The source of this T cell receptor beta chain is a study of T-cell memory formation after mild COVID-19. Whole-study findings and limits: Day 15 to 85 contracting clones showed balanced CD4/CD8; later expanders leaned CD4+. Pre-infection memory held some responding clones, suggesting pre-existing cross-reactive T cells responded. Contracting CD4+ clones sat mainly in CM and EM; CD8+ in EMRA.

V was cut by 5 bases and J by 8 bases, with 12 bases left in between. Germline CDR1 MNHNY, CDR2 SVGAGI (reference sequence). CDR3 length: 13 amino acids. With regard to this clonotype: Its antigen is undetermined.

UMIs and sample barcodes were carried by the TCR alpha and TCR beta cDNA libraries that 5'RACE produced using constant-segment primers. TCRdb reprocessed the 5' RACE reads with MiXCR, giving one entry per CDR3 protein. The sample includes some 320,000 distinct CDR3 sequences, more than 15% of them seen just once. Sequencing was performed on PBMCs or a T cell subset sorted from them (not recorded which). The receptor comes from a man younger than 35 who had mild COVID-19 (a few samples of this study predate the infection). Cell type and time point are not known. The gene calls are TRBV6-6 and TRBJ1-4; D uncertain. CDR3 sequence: CASSPPGGEKLFF. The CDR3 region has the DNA TGTGCCAGCAGTCCCCCGGGAGGGGAAAAACTGTTTTTT.